This T cell receptor beta chain was captured by sequencing in a study of T cell responses to AZD1222 COVID-19 vaccine. General study findings and limits: Vaccine-associated CD4 TCRs ranged over spike, dominating at 160-218 and 743-854. After the peak T cell response, and only then, were repertoires sampled. White British ancestry dominated among donors, who included more females, and clonal diversity was possibly underestimated. Among spike-specific TCRs, nearly half reportedly target unmutated variant regions.

This CDR3 has 18 residues. The V gene's germline CDR1 is LGHDT and CDR2 YNNKEL (reference sequence). Trimming took off 1 base at V and 2 bases at J, with 18 bases between the two ends. Profiled with immunoSEQ multiplex PCR; TCRdb holds only in-frame clones, not every one. The sample includes under 200,000 clones, roughly 94% of them seen just once. Comments on this clone: Its antigen remains unknown.

The sequence came from an adult in good health. This specimen consisted of peripheral blood, obtained on day 0 of AZD1222 vaccination. This sequence joins TRBV3-1 (or the pseudogene TRBV3-2) and TRBJ1-5; TRBD1 is a possible D gene (6 bases). CDR3 DNA sequence: TGTGCCAGCAGCCAAGCCCCCGGTTGGGAGGGGGGCAATCAGCCCCAGCATTTT. It is translated as CASSQAPGWEGGNQPQHF.